This TCR beta chain was captured in a study of response to subunit inactivated influenza vaccine. Germline CDR1 reads MDHEN; CDR2 reads SYDVKM. The CDR3 consists of 13 residues. J lost 1 base, V lost 7 bases, and 4 bases had no gene match. TCRdb recomputed calls from the RT-PCR reads with MiXCR, one row per CDR3 protein. The data contain 600,000 to 700,000 distinct CDR3 sequences, 14% of them singletons. This sequence was found in a man aged 50-59 years who received an inactivated influenza vaccine. The J gene is TRBJ2-7, the V gene TRBV28; 7 nucleotides agree with TRBD1. The sample was PBMCs from blood, taken around two weeks before vaccination. Here the CDR3 DNA reads TGTGCCAGCATTTCCAGGGGGTCCTACGAGCAGTACTTC. Protein sequence: CASISRGSYEQYF.